A single sample gave rise to the 32 T cell receptor beta chains below, sequenced in a study of control samples from healthy donors and cancer patients. Method: immunoSEQ multiplex PCR; TCRdb's copy keeps in-frame clones and lacks some. This repertoire shows 70,000 to 95,000 clones, over 85% found once; its top ten account for roughly 1.3%. Sequenced input: PBMCs. The receptors were gathered from a woman between 40 and 50 years old with lung cancer.

This clone was found once. The chain employs TRBV24-1 and TRBJ1-6, with 9 positions matching TRBD1. This CDR3 contains 17 residues. Trimming cost V 7 bases and J 11 bases; bases outside gene matches: 17. In germline, CDR1 is KGHDR, CDR2 SFDVKD. CDR3 sequence reads: CATRTPIAGQGWPPLHF. CDR3 coding DNA: TGTGCCACCAGAACTCCTATCGCTGGACAGGGGTGGCCACCCCTCCACTTT.

The chain employs TRBV30 and TRBJ1-5, with TRBD1 identical over 7 bases. The CDR3 has 14 amino acids. CDR1 is GTSNPN and CDR2 is SVGIG in the germline V gene (reference sequence). Trimming removed 5 bases from V and 0 bases from J; junction bases left unmatched: 4. The CDR3 DNA reads as TGTGCCTGGGCAACAGGGGATAGCAATCAGCCCCAGCATTTT. It codes for CAWATGDSNQPQHF.

The chain couples TRBV5-6 to TRBJ2-2, with 7 bases identical to TRBD1. CDR1 is SGHDT, CDR2 YYEEEE, per germline. The trim removed 4 bases at V and 1 base at J, leaving 1 base unmatched. CDR3 length: 14 residues. The CDR3 sequence is CASSRDRNTGELFF. The CDR3 DNA follows: TGTGCCAGCAGCCGGGACAGGAACACCGGGGAGCTGTTTTTT.

This chain connects TRBV6-6 to TRBJ2-7, with 7 bases that match TRBD1. The J segment lost 7 bases and the V segment lost 6 bases, leaving 3 bases of the junction unmatched. CDR3 length: 11 amino acids. The germline gives CDR1 MNHNY, CDR2 SVGAGI (reference sequence). The CDR3, as DNA: TGTGCCAGCAGCGACAGGGAAGAGCAGTACTTC. This codes for CASSDREEQYF.

The rearrangement uses TRBV7-8 and TRBJ2-7, with 7 bases matching TRBD1. Germline trimming cut 4 bases from V and 2 bases from J; bases unmatched to any gene: 11. This CDR3 contains 16 residues. Looked up from germline, CDR1 is SGHVS and CDR2 is FQNEAQ. The CDR3 coding sequence is TGTGCCAGCAGCTCCCAGGGGGAGACAGGTGCCTACGAGCAGTACTTC. Its protein product is CASSSQGETGAYEQYF. The full variable domain, rest sourced from reference TRBV7-8 and TRBJ2-7, is GAGVSQSPRYKVAKRGQDVALRCDPISGHVSLFWYQQALGQGPEFLTYFQNEAQLDKSGLPSDRFFAERPEGSVSTLKIQRTQQEDSAVYLCASSSQGETGAYEQYFGPGTRLTVT.

CDR3: CASSLKVPAGGPEAFF. CDR3 nucleotide sequence: TGTGCCAGCAGCTTAAAGGTGCCGGCAGGGGGGCCTGAAGCTTTCTTT. This chain uses TRBV13 with TRBJ1-1; 7 bases line up with TRBD1. There are 16 residues in the CDR3. Germline V CDR1 and CDR2: PRHDT, FYEKMQ (reference sequence). Losses at the gene ends were 2 bases for V and 6 bases for J; bases not matched to a gene: 12.

V usage is TRBV6-2 or TRBV6-3 and J usage is TRBJ2-4; D is perhaps TRBD1 (6 bases). Trimming cost V 4 bases and J 8 bases, with 18 bases left between them. Germline V gene lookup returns CDR1 MNHEY and CDR2 SVGEGT. This CDR3 is built from 15 residues. The CDR3 DNA follows: TGTGCCAGCAGTTTATGGGGGCGTTCTGGGGACATTCAGTACTTC. Amino acid sequence: CASSLWGRSGDIQYF.

This chain uses TRBV19 with TRBJ1-3; D gene unclear. The CDR3 totals 13 residues. Per the germline V gene, CDR1 is LNHDA and CDR2 is SQIVND (reference sequence). V was clipped by 4 bases and J by 0 bases, with 4 bases between them. In DNA, the CDR3 is TGTGCCAGTAGTACACCCTCTGGAAACACCATATATTTT. Protein: CASSTPSGNTIYF.

The chain has TRBV18 and TRBJ1-1; TRBD1 might be the D (6 bases). The CDR3 spans 16 residues. Trimming stripped 3 bases from V and 1 base from J, with 15 bases between. The germline V gene encodes CDR1 KGHSH and CDR2 LQKENI. In DNA, the CDR3 is TGTGCCAGCTCACCCTCCTCTTACAGGGAGAACACTGAAGCTTTCTTT. This encodes CASSPSSYRENTEAFF.

The chain carries TRBV11-2 and TRBJ2-2; D might be TRBD2 (5 bases). Germline loops: CDR1 SGHAT, CDR2 FQNNGV. Trimming removed 2 bases at V and 3 bases at J, with 13 bases between. This CDR3 contains 16 residues. The CDR3 reads CASSLLVEEDTGELFF. The CDR3 DNA follows: TGTGCCAGCAGCTTACTCGTGGAGGAAGACACCGGGGAGCTGTTTTTT.

This chain uses TRBV12-5 with TRBJ1-1, with D unclear. V was cut by 0 bases and J by 1 base, with 12 bases left in between. There are 16 residues in the CDR3. Germline V lookup: CDR1 LGHNT, CDR2 FRNRAP. CDR3 residues: CASGLVRQHPNTEAFF. The CDR3 DNA reads as TGTGCTAGTGGTTTGGTACGTCAGCACCCGAACACTGAAGCTTTCTTT.

This rearrangement joins TRBV30 to TRBJ1-1, with unresolved D. The germline V gene has CDR1 GTSNPN and CDR2 SVGIG (reference sequence). This CDR3 spans 12 amino acids. Deletions cut 2 bases from V and 8 bases from J, with 12 bases between. Here the CDR3 reads CAWSSDKGEAFF. The CDR3, as DNA: TGTGCCTGGAGTTCAGATAAAGGGGAAGCTTTCTTT.

The chain carries TRBV21-1 and TRBJ1-5; the table's D call of TRBD1 was not tested on the DNA. TRBV21-1 is a known pseudogene. The CDR3 totals 15 residues. DNA of the CDR3: TGTGCCAGCACGCCACAGGGATTGGACAATCAGCCCCAGCATTTT. This codes for CASTPQGLDNQPQHF.

The chain employs TRBV3-1 (or the pseudogene TRBV3-2) and TRBJ2-1; D unresolved. Germline values: CDR1 LGHDT, CDR2 YNNKEL (reference sequence). CDR3 size: 18 residues. V shed 0 bases and J shed 0 bases, with 15 bases lying between them. The CDR3 DNA reads TGTGCCAGCAGCCAAGATACGACACCAATAAGCTCCTACAATGAGCAGTTCTTC. It specifies CASSQDTTPISSYNEQFF.

The rearrangement links TRBV30 to TRBJ1-1; D not certain. From germline, CDR1 is GTSNPN and CDR2 SVGIG (reference sequence). CDR3 size: 13 residues. The V gene lost 0 bases and the J gene lost 1 base, with 6 bases spanning the gap. CDR3: CAWSVRANTEAFF. The CDR3 nucleotides read TGTGCCTGGAGTGTACGGGCGAACACTGAAGCTTTCTTT.

The rearrangement joins TRBV6-5 to TRBJ1-6; 8 bases are a match to TRBD1. The germline V gene encodes CDR1 MNHEY and CDR2 SVGAGI. CDR3 size: 15 residues. Trimming took 6 bases from V and 9 from J; bases not matched to a gene: 10. The CDR3 nucleotides are TGTGCCAGCAGACCCAGGACAGGGAGAGGTTCACCCCTCCACTTT. Protein sequence: CASRPRTGRGSPLHF.

The V gene is TRBV5-1, the J gene TRBJ1-4; D uncertain. The germline CDR1 and CDR2 sequences are SGHRS and YFSETQ. The CDR3 is made up of 14 amino acids. V lost 2 bases to trimming and J lost 1 base, with 6 bases between them. DNA for the CDR3: TGCGCCAGCAGCTTAGAGGGAACTAATGAAAAACTGTTTTTT. It encodes CASSLEGTNEKLFF.

The chain has TRBV9 and TRBJ2-7; 13 positions match TRBD2. Germline CDR1 reads SGDLS; CDR2 reads YYNGEE. The CDR3 runs 15 residues. J lost 6 bases, V lost 0 bases, and 3 bases had no gene match. The CDR3 DNA follows: TGTGCCAGCAGCGTAGCCGGGACTAGCGGGATCGAGCAGTACTTC. Protein sequence: CASSVAGTSGIEQYF.

J is TRBJ2-2 and V is TRBV12-3 or TRBV12-4; D is unclear. This CDR3 is built from 13 residues. Trimming took 6 bases from V and 6 from J, leaving 11 bases between them. CDR3 loop: CASSLELAGELFF. CDR3 sequence (DNA): TGTGCCAGCAGCCTAGAGTTGGCCGGGGAGCTGTTTTTT.

The chain has TRBV7-9 and TRBJ1-4; D call uncertain. V gave up 5 bases and J gave up 3 bases, with 16 bases separating them. The CDR3 is made up of 16 amino acids. CDR1 is SEHNR, CDR2 FQNEAQ, per germline (reference sequence). The CDR3 is CASSASLTGANEKLFF. The DNA of the CDR3 is TGTGCCAGCAGCGCCTCACTGACGGGAGCTAATGAAAAACTGTTTTTT.

This rearrangement joins TRBV27 to TRBJ2-1; D is perhaps TRBD1 or TRBD2 (5 bases each). CDR3 size: 12 residues. Trimming removed 9 bases from V and 6 bases from J, with 12 bases in between. The germline V gene has CDR1 MNHEY and CDR2 SMNVEV (reference sequence). CDR3: CASAPGANEQFF. DNA for the CDR3: TGTGCCAGTGCGCCCGGGGCCAATGAGCAGTTCTTC.

The genes are TRBV19 and TRBJ1-6; 7 positions match TRBD1. Germline V lookup: CDR1 LNHDA, CDR2 SQIVND (reference sequence). J gave up 10 bases and V 7 bases, and 7 bases lay outside the gene matches. This CDR3 is 13 amino acids long. CDR3 nucleotides: TGTGCCAGTAAGACAGGGTACGGCTCACCCCTCCACTTT. Residues: CASKTGYGSPLHF.

This clone was recorded once. The chain couples TRBV11-3 to TRBJ1-4; D is perhaps TRBD1 (6 bases). Germline CDR1 is SGHNT and CDR2 is YENEEA. The V and J ends lost 5 bases and 11 bases respectively, with 15 bases between them. This CDR3 has 13 amino acids. As DNA, the CDR3 is TGTGCCAGCAGCCGGGACACCGCTAACAAACTGTTTTTT. Amino acid sequence: CASSRDTANKLFF.

The J gene is TRBJ2-7, the V gene TRBV4-1; 16 bases map to TRBD2. The CDR3 has 16 residues. V gave up 1 base and J gave up 7 bases; unmatched junction bases: 4. From germline, CDR1 is MGHRA and CDR2 YSYEKL. The CDR3 DNA reads TGCGCCAGCAGCCAAGTCGGGACTAGCGGGGGGGGTGAGCAGTACTTC. Amino acids: CASSQVGTSGGGEQYF.

This clone was seen just once. The chain recombines TRBV24-1 with TRBJ1-3; 9 nucleotides align to TRBD1. This CDR3 region has 16 residues. The ends lost 5 bases at V and 2 bases at J; junction bases unmatched: 6. The germline V gene encodes CDR1 KGHDR and CDR2 SFDVKD. The CDR3 DNA reads as TGTGCCACCAGTGGCAATAACAGGGGGCCTGGAAACACCATATATTTT. It is translated as CATSGNNRGPGNTIYF.

The chain carries TRBV5-4 and TRBJ1-1, with D hard to call. Germline-derived CDR1 and CDR2 are SGHNT and YYREEE (reference sequence). This CDR3 has 15 amino acids. V was shortened by 7 bases and J by 3 bases, with 19 bases between the two germline ends. For the CDR3, the DNA is TGTGCCAGCGTAAAAAATCCCTCGGGAGACACTGAAGCTTTCTTT. Protein: CASVKNPSGDTEAFF.

The chain couples TRBV4-1 to TRBJ1-2; TRBD1 aligns across 10 bases. In germline, CDR1 is MGHRA, CDR2 YSYEKL. V shed 2 bases and J 4 bases; nucleotides not matched to a gene: 7. The CDR3 spans 16 residues. DNA of the CDR3: TGCGCCAGCAGCCAACAAAGGACAGGGGGTGGCTATGGCTACACCTTC. This sequence encodes CASSQQRTGGGYGYTF.

On this clone itself: Germline is not matched at one junction end, which may reflect a read error. The chain employs TRBV2 and TRBJ2-3; 8 bases fit TRBD1. CDR1 is SNHLY, CDR2 FYNNEI, per germline. The CDR3 consists of 15 residues. The CDR3: CASREGQGLTDTQYF. Here the CDR3 DNA reads TGTGCCAGCAGGGAAGGACAGGGCCTCACAGATACGCAGTATTTT.

This clone has just one count. This chain joins TRBV7-2 and TRBJ1-1; D remains unclear. The CDR3 spans 14 residues. V dropped 3 bases and J dropped 5 bases, with 13 bases sitting between them. Germline CDR1 SGHTA, CDR2 FQGNSA. The CDR3 nucleotides are TGTGCCAGCAGCTTCCCGAGACGTTGGACTGAAGCTTTCTTT. This codes for CASSFPRRWTEAFF.

The chain joins TRBV24-1 to TRBJ2-7; 8 bases map to TRBD1. The CDR3 spans 16 residues. Germline V CDR1 and CDR2: KGHDR, SFDVKD. Losses at the gene ends were 8 bases for V and 4 bases for J; bases not matched to a gene: 15. The CDR3 nucleotides read TGTGCCACCATCATTTCAGGACAGGGACCATCGTACGAGCAGTACTTC. Translating gives CATIISGQGPSYEQYF.

This sequence joins TRBV30 and TRBJ1-1, with D unresolved. Germline V gene data show CDR1 as GTSNPN and CDR2 as SVGIG (reference sequence). With 8 bases removed from V and 0 bases from J, the gap between germline ends came to 22 bases. The CDR3 contains 16 residues. CDR3 DNA: TGTGCCCTGCCGGGAGGGAAGGAGGGAATGAACACTGAAGCTTTCTTT. This codes for CALPGGKEGMNTEAFF.

The chain employs TRBV6-5 and TRBJ1-2; D might be TRBD1 (5 bases). With 2 bases removed from V and 1 base from J, the gap between germline ends came to 8 bases. CDR3 length equals 14 residues. The V gene's germline CDR1 is MNHEY and CDR2 SVGAGI. For the CDR3, the DNA is TGTGCCAGCAGTTACAGGGGCAGTAACTATGGCTACACCTTC. It encodes CASSYRGSNYGYTF.